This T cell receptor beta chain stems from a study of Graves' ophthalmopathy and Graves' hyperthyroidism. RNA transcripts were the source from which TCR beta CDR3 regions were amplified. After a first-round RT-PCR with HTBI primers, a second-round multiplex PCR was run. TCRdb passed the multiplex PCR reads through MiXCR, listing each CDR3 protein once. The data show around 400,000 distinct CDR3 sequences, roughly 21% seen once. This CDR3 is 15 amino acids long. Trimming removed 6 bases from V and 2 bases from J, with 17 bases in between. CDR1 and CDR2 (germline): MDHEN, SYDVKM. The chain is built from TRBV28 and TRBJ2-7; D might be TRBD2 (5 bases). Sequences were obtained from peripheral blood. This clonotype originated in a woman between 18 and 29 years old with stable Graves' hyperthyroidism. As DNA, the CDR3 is TGTGCCAGCAGCCGGCGAGGGCTACAACCCTACGAGCAGTACTTC. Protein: CASSRRGLQPYEQYF.